The TCR beta chain under discussion was sequenced for a study of Ad26.COV2.S vaccination and SARS-CoV-2 variants. At the level of the study: In the study, Ad26.COV2.S was injected intramuscularly once, or twice 56 days apart.

Some clones are missing from TCRdb's copy, which holds only in-frame ones; the method was immunoSEQ multiplex PCR. The sample carries 350,000 to 500,000 clones, around 90% recorded once. Details on this clone: The antigen is unknown.

Treatment meaning: some 20 received Ad26.COV2.S at low or high dose, single or two shots; several received placebo; per-sample allocation not given. Day 63 following the first vaccine or placebo injection was when the samples were taken. Study conclusions and caveats: A substantial breadth of spike-specific CD8+ and CD4+ T cell responses after vaccination has been reported. It is possible that the TCR breadth and depth analyses underestimated the total T cell responses.

Germline V gene data show CDR1 as KGHSH and CDR2 as LQKENI. V lost 3 bases to trimming and J lost 8 bases, with 14 bases between them. The CDR3 consists of 15 residues. This receptor was taken from a person aged 18-65 years who received the Ad26.COV2.S COVID-19 vaccine or a placebo. V gene TRBV18 combines with J gene TRBJ1-6; D unclear. The sample in question was peripheral blood, obtained in a trial of Ad26.COV2.S vaccine versus placebo. The CDR3 DNA reads TGTGCCAGCTCACCTCCAGGAAATTATGATTCACCCCTCCACTTT. Translating it yields CASSPPGNYDSPLHF.